The 16 T cell receptor beta chains below come from one sample, sequenced in a study of breast tumors, draining lymph nodes, adjacent tissues. MiXCR, run by TCRdb on the multiplex PCR reads, gives a single entry per CDR3 protein. The sample holds 140,000 or so distinct CDR3 sequences; about 31% are singletons and the top ten take about 2.5%. Breast cancer patients provided tissue from their axillary draining lymph nodes. Sequenced: axillary lymph node tissue. The receptor set was obtained from a female donor with breast cancer. Some clones in this sample may be carry-over from other donors' samples.

This clonotype was counted between two and nine times. The chain uses TRBV6-1 and TRBJ1-1, with 9 bases aligning to TRBD1. The ends lost 5 bases at V and 11 bases at J; junction bases unmatched: 12. Germline CDR1 and CDR2: MNHNS and SASEGT. CDR3 length equals 14 residues. CDR3 region: CASSPLNRGQYAFF. The CDR3 DNA is TGTGCCAGCAGTCCCTTAAACAGGGGGCAGTACGCTTTCTTT.

This clonotype was detected only once. This chain uses TRBV6-1 with TRBJ2-5; TRBD1 is a possible D gene (7 bases). V was pared by 6 bases and J by 4 bases, with 12 bases between. Germline assignment: CDR1 MNHNS and CDR2 SASEGT. The CDR3 is made up of 13 amino acids. As DNA, the CDR3 is TGTGCCAGCAGGGCAGGGGGGCGAGAGACCCAGTACTTC. This translates into CASRAGGRETQYF.

This clonotype was seen at least ten times. The chain is built from TRBV12-3 or TRBV12-4 and TRBJ2-5, with D possibly matching TRBD2 (6 bases). V shed 3 bases and J shed 4 bases, with 21 bases lying between them. The CDR3 contains 17 residues. The CDR3 coding sequence is TGTGCCAGCAGTTTCATTAGCGGAACGTTCGGTGGAGAGACCCAGTACTTC. This encodes CASSFISGTFGGETQYF.

Comment on this clonotype: The missing conserved phenylalanine or tryptophan at the end of this CDR3 makes a read error likely. The genes are TRBV5-4 and TRBJ1-2; D unclear. The CDR3 extends over 14 amino acids. Trimming removed 5 bases at V and 2 bases at J, with 13 bases between. Germline lookup yields CDR1 SGHNT and CDR2 YYREEE (reference sequence). The CDR3 region has the DNA TGTGCCAGCAGTCAGGAGTGGCACAACTATGGCTACACCCTC. This sequence encodes CASSQEWHNYGYTL.

In the case of this clonotype: A much larger clone differs by one base, so this may be a read error. The chain has TRBV7-8 and TRBJ1-1, with D hard to call. Germline V CDR1 and CDR2: SGHVS, FQNEAQ. The CDR3 is 15 residues long. The CDR3 loop is CASSLGRAENTEALF. CDR3 DNA sequence: TGTGCCAGCAGCTTAGGACGGGCAGAGAACACTGAAGCTCTCTTT.

In the case of this clonotype: No DNA is shown, since the ends of the CDR3 on it are uncertain; the CDR3 is the one TCRdb lists. The chain joins TRBV7-3 to TRBJ2-1; TRBD2, the D gene given by the table, was not confirmed from the DNA. With termini counted, the CDR3 has 19 amino acids. The germline V gene encodes CDR1 SGHTA and CDR2 FQGTGA. CDR3 residues: CASSFYICSVTGGLGEQFF.

The chain couples TRBV5-5 to TRBJ2-3, with D maybe TRBD2 (6 bases). Germline V gene lookup returns CDR1 SGHKS and CDR2 YYEKEE (reference sequence). CDR3 length: 15 amino acids. Trimming removed 3 bases at V and 0 bases at J, with 11 bases between. CDR3: CASSWGVGSTDTQYF. In DNA form, the CDR3 reads TGTGCCAGCAGCTGGGGGGTAGGGAGCACAGATACGCAGTATTTT.

The V gene is TRBV7-8, the J gene TRBJ2-5, with TRBD2 identical over 11 bases. V lost 10 bases and J lost 0; bases outside the gene matches: 19. This CDR3 comprises 19 residues. The germline V gene has CDR1 SGHVS and CDR2 FQNEAQ. Here the CDR3 DNA reads TGTGCCACCATCATCACGACTAGCGGGGAGGGTGTGTACCAAGAGACCCAGTACTTC. This translates into CATIITTSGEGVYQETQYF.

The rearrangement joins TRBV5-1 to TRBJ1-4, with TRBD1 identical over 8 bases. The CDR3 runs 15 residues. The V and J ends lost 4 bases and 7 bases, in that order; junction bases with no gene match: 9. Germline V gene data show CDR1 as SGHRS and CDR2 as YFSETQ. CDR3 sequence (DNA): TGCGCCAGCAGCCTGACAGGGGAGAAGGGTGAAAAACTGTTTTTT. As protein: CASSLTGEKGEKLFF.

This clonotype was seen repeatedly, ten times or more. The V gene is TRBV25-1, the J gene TRBJ2-1; D possibly corresponds to TRBD2 (5 bases). Per germline, CDR1 MGHDK and CDR2 SYGVNS. Trimming stripped 9 bases from V and 2 bases from J, with 14 bases between. The CDR3 runs 14 residues. The CDR3 bases are TGTGCCAGTACCGGGGTTAGCCCCTACAATGAGCAGTTCTTC. It encodes CASTGVSPYNEQFF.

This clonotype was detected a few times. Since a much larger clone is just one base distant, this may be a read error. Here the CDR3 reads CSARNQGGGTNYGYTF. For the CDR3, the DNA is TGCAGTGCTAGAAATCAAGGGGGCGGGACTAACTATGGCTACACCTTC. The chain joins TRBV20-1 to TRBJ1-2; 7 bases are a match to TRBD1. Germline CDR1 DFQATT, CDR2 SNEGSKA (reference sequence). After removal of 2 bases from V and 0 bases from J, the junction contained 9 bases not matched to a gene. There are 16 residues in the CDR3.

This clonotype was detected only a few times. Possible read error: a much larger clone is one base away. This chain joins TRBV10-2 and TRBJ2-7; D ambiguous. With 6 bases removed from V and 2 bases from J, the gap between germline ends came to 8 bases. Per the germline V gene, CDR1 is WSHSY and CDR2 is SAAADI. This CDR3 spans 12 amino acids. The CDR3 loop reads CASSNRAYEQYF. The CDR3 DNA is TGCGCCAGCAGCAACAGAGCCTACGAGCAGTACTTC.

This clonotype was observed at least ten times. V gene TRBV24-1 combines with J gene TRBJ2-1; 7 nucleotides line up with TRBD1. Germline V gene data show CDR1 as KGHDR and CDR2 as SFDVKD. The CDR3 runs to 15 residues. The ends lost 3 bases at V and 10 bases at J; junction bases unmatched: 11. As DNA, the CDR3 is TGTGCCACCAGTGATATGAAACAGGGGCGGAGGGAGCAGTTCTTC. As protein: CATSDMKQGRREQFF.

This clonotype appeared many times. This sequence joins TRBV7-9 and TRBJ2-1; TRBD1 matches at 8 bases. V shed 7 bases, J shed 4 bases, and the junction held 9 bases outside the gene matches. CDR1 SEHNR and CDR2 FQNEAQ come from the germline V gene (reference sequence). CDR3 length: 15 residues. Here the CDR3 reads CASTQRTGTYNEQFF. The CDR3, as DNA: TGTGCCAGCACCCAGCGGACAGGGACGTACAATGAGCAGTTCTTC.

This clonotype was seen many times. V is TRBV7-9 and J is TRBJ1-2; 9 nucleotides align to TRBD1. With 5 bases clipped from V and 10 bases from J, the junction kept 17 bases outside the gene matches. The CDR3 length is 16 residues. Germline lookup yields CDR1 SEHNR and CDR2 FQNEAQ (reference sequence). CDR3 residues: CASSHDRGRSGGHYTF. CDR3 DNA: TGTGCCAGCAGCCACGACAGGGGGAGGAGCGGTGGGCACTACACCTTC.

The V and J genes are TRBV18 and TRBJ1-1, with a possible D match to TRBD1 (6 bases). Trimming left V 6 bases short and J 0 bases short, with 14 bases between. The V gene's germline CDR1 is KGHSH and CDR2 LQKENI. This CDR3 spans 15 amino acids. CDR3 region: CASSPETGMNTEAFF. The CDR3 DNA reads TGTGCCAGCTCCCCCGAAACAGGGATGAACACTGAAGCTTTCTTT.